The clone carrying this TCR beta chain was seen a single time. Its antigen is not identified. The data originate from a study of shared clonotypes between healthy human individuals. Evenly divided among several immunoSEQ plates was the genomic DNA of each subset. Libraries were prepared by immunoSEQ multiplex PCR; TCRdb keeps only in-frame clonotypes and omits some of them. This table holds hundreds of thousands of clones, 79% found once. Genomic DNA came from 85 million to 95 million PBMCs in unsorted samples. General study findings and limits: It was the few donors that limited the genetic and exposure-history diversity represented.

The receptor's source is a woman aged 40 to 55 in good health. Some clones in this sample may be carry-over from other donors' samples. The sequencing input was PBMCs.

This CDR3 reads CAGGQGKTYGYTF. CDR3 bases: TGTGCCGGGGGACAGGGAAAGACATATGGCTACACCTTC. The chain has TRBV6-1 and TRBJ1-2; 9 bases align to TRBD1. Looked up from germline, CDR1 is MNHNS and CDR2 is SASEGT. Germline trimming cut 11 bases from V and 5 bases from J; bases unmatched to any gene: 9. This CDR3 contains 13 residues.